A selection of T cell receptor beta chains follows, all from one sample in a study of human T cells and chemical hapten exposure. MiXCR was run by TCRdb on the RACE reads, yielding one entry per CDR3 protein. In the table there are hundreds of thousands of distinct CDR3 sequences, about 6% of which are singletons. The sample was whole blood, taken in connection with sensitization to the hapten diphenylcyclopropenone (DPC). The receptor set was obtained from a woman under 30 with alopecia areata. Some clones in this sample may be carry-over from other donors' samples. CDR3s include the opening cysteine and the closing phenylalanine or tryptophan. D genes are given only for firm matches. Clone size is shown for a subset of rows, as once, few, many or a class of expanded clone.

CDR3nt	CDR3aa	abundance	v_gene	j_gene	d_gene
TGTGCCAGCAGTAAAACAATGAACACTGAAGCTTTCTTT	CASSKTMNTEAFF	NA	TRBV2	TRBJ1-1	NA
TGCGCCAGCAGCGGGTTCGGTTACAGGGGGGCCTACGAGCAGTACTTC	CASSGFGYRGAYEQYF	NA	TRBV4-3	TRBJ2-7	TRBD1
TGTGCCAGCAGTCAAACTAGCGGGGGGCCCGGCGAGCAGTACTTC	CASSQTSGGPGEQYF	few	TRBV27	TRBJ2-7	TRBD2
TGTGCCAGCAGTTTAGGGCAGGGGTTGATGAACACTGAAGCTTTCTTT	CASSLGQGLMNTEAFF	NA	TRBV12-3/TRBV12-4	TRBJ1-1	NA
TGTGCCAGCAGCGCAGGGGTTCAAGAGACCCAGTACTTC	CASSAGVQETQYF	few	TRBV7-2	TRBJ2-5	NA
TGTGCCAGTCAATCGACAGGCTCTAATCAGCCCCAGCATTTT	CASQSTGSNQPQHF	NA	TRBV27	TRBJ1-5	NA
TGTGCCAGCAGTGCCCCTGGGCTAGAAGTGGACAGGGGTTTCTCTAAGGGTTACGAGCAGTACTTC	CASSAPGLEVDRGFSKGYEQYF	many	TRBV25-1	TRBJ2-7	TRBD1
TGTGCCAGCAGTTCCGTCCGACAGAGCTACGAGCAGTACTTC	CASSSVRQSYEQYF	NA	TRBV6-5	TRBJ2-7	NA
TGTGCCAGCAGCCCAAGTCCAGGGGGTATCGGTGGGGCTTTCTTT	CASSPSPGGIGGAFF	many	TRBV3-1	TRBJ1-1	TRBD1
TGTGCCACCAGCAGAGCTGGGACAGTCGGGATGAACACTGAAGCTTTCTTT	CATSRAGTVGMNTEAFF	many	TRBV15	TRBJ1-1	TRBD1
TGTGCCAGCAGCCCGACTATGGACGGCTACGAGCAGTACTTC	CASSPTMDGYEQYF	many	TRBV9	TRBJ2-7	NA
TGTGCCATCAGTGAAAACAGGGAAGAAGGCTACACCTTC	CAISENREEGYTF	NA	TRBV10-3	TRBJ1-2	NA
TGTGCCAGCGAGGCAGGGGGCAATCAGCCCCAGCATTTT	CASEAGGNQPQHF	few	TRBV6-2/TRBV6-3	TRBJ1-5	NA
TGTGCCAGCAGTTTGTCAGAGGACGAGCAGTACTTC	CASSLSEDEQYF	NA	TRBV12-3/TRBV12-4	TRBJ2-7	NA
TGTGCCAGCAGTTTACAGCAGAGCCCGAACACTGAAGCTTTCTTT	CASSLQQSPNTEAFF	many	TRBV27	TRBJ1-1	NA
TGTGCCAGCAGCCCGGCTAGCGGGGTCGCCTACGAGCAGTACTTC	CASSPASGVAYEQYF	many	TRBV6-5	TRBJ2-7	TRBD2
TGTGCCAGCAGCTTATGGAGGGTCGCCGGAAACACCATATATTTT	CASSLWRVAGNTIYF	many	TRBV7-2	TRBJ1-3	NA
TGCGCCAGCAGCCAGAATAAGGGCTACGAGCAGTACTTC	CASSQNKGYEQYF	few	TRBV4-3	TRBJ2-7	NA
TGTGCCAGCAGCGGACAGGGTGGAGAAAAACTGTTTTTT	CASSGQGGEKLFF	many	TRBV7-9	TRBJ1-4	TRBD1
TGTGCCAGCAGTGTCCTTCGGACAGACACCCAGGGCTACACCTTC	CASSVLRTDTQGYTF	NA	TRBV2	TRBJ1-2	NA
TGCAGTGCTAGAGATCAGGGCGGATCACCCCTCCACTTT	CSARDQGGSPLHF	many	TRBV20-1	TRBJ1-6	NA
TGTGCCAGCACCCCTATGAACACTGAAGCTTTCTTT	CASTPMNTEAFF	many	TRBV9	TRBJ1-1	NA